The 22 T cell receptor beta chains listed next were all sequenced from one sample in a study of T cells after yellow fever vaccination. TCRdb recomputed calls from the 5' RACE reads with MiXCR, one row per CDR3 protein. Of 250,000 to 400,000 distinct CDR3 sequences listed, roughly 3.9% were seen once; the top ten hold roughly 24%. The source material was PBMCs, sampled 5 days after the yellow fever booster vaccination. These TCRs come from a man younger than 30 who received the YFV17D yellow fever vaccine.

This clonotype has a handful of counts. The chain carries TRBV5-6 and TRBJ2-1; D unresolved. Trimming took 4 bases from V and 4 from J, leaving 21 bases between them. CDR3 length: 17 amino acids. Per germline, CDR1 SGHDT and CDR2 YYEEEE. CDR3 sequence: CASSTALGPFEYNEQFF. In DNA, the CDR3 is TGTGCCAGCAGCACCGCCCTAGGACCCTTCGAGTACAATGAGCAGTTCTTC.

The CDR3 loop is CASSLVRGETQYF. For the CDR3, the DNA is TGTGCCAGCAGCTTAGTAAGGGGTGAGACCCAGTACTTC. The J gene is TRBJ2-5, the V gene TRBV7-2; D perhaps matches TRBD1 (5 bases). Germline-derived CDR1 and CDR2 are SGHTA and FQGNSA. Trimming took off 1 base at V and 5 bases at J, with 8 bases between the two ends. The CDR3 loop spans 13 amino acids. Full variable domain (remainder filled in from reference TRBV7-2 and TRBJ2-5): GAGVSQSPSNKVTEKGKDVELRCDPISGHTALYWYRQSLGQGLEFLIYFQGNSAPDKSGLPSDRFSAERTGGSVSTLTIQRTQQEDSAVYLCASSLVRGETQYFGPGTRLLVL.

This clonotype showed up just a few times. CDR3 sequence reads: CASTRGDSSTDTQYF. The CDR3 region has the DNA TGTGCCAGCACCCGGGGGGACAGCAGCACAGATACGCAGTATTTT. The chain carries TRBV7-2 and TRBJ2-3; either TRBD1 or TRBD2 may fit D (7 bases each). This CDR3 contains 15 residues. Trimming took 7 bases from V and 0 from J, leaving 14 bases between them. CDR1 is SGHTA, CDR2 FQGNSA, per germline.

This clonotype was found a few times. This chain uses TRBV4-2 with TRBJ1-1; D not resolved. V was pared by 5 bases and J by 6 bases, with 16 bases between. This CDR3 has 14 amino acids. The germline gives CDR1 LGHNA, CDR2 YNFKEQ. CDR3 DNA sequence: TGTGCCAGCAGCTCTTTGGATGGGGAGGCTGAAGCTTTCTTT. This gives the protein CASSSLDGEAEAFF.

This clonotype came up many times. V is TRBV7-2 and J is TRBJ1-3; possible D gene TRBD1, 6 bases. CDR1 and CDR2 (germline): SGHTA, FQGNSA. Trimming left V 1 base short and J 0 bases short, with 10 bases between. The CDR3 length is 16 residues. CDR3 DNA sequence: TGTGCCAGCAGCTTAGGGGGGCCCGCCTCTGGAAACACCATATATTTT. Residues: CASSLGGPASGNTIYF.

The rearrangement uses TRBV4-1 and TRBJ2-1, with 12 nucleotides matching TRBD2. This CDR3 is 19 amino acids long. Germline CDR1 and CDR2: MGHRA and YSYEKL. The V gene end was trimmed by 2 bases and the J gene end by 5 bases; junction bases not matched to a gene: 13. Written as DNA, the CDR3 is TGCGCCAGCAGCCAACTCCCGGCAGCTAGCGGGGGGGTGCACAATGAGCAGTTCTTC. Amino acids: CASSQLPAASGGVHNEQFF.

This clonotype is categorized as hyperexpanded. V usage is TRBV12-3 or TRBV12-4 and J usage is TRBJ2-3; TRBD2 might be the D (6 bases). This CDR3 region has 14 residues. V lost 3 bases to trimming and J lost 6 bases, with 13 bases between them. The CDR3 here is CASSLGGVGDTQYF. The CDR3 DNA reads TGTGCCAGCAGTTTGGGCGGGGTAGGGGATACGCAGTATTTT.

This clonotype was observed many times. The rearrangement joins TRBV5-1 to TRBJ1-6, with D uncertain. CDR1 is SGHRS and CDR2 is YFSETQ in the germline V gene. The CDR3 covers 17 residues. V lost 0 bases and J 10 bases, leaving 20 bases between the germline ends. As DNA, the CDR3 is TGCGCCAGCAGCTTGGCCGCCGAAGGCCGAGGGCGGTCACCCCTCCACTTT. Encoded protein: CASSLAAEGRGRSPLHF.

The chain has TRBV12-3 or TRBV12-4 and TRBJ2-2; D remains unclear. V was clipped by 5 bases and J by 7 bases, with 11 bases between them. CDR3 length equals 13 residues. Here the CDR3 reads CASSLRSDGELFF. CDR3 coding DNA: TGTGCCAGCAGTCTGAGGAGCGACGGGGAGCTGTTTTTT.

The sample holds a few counts of this clonotype. The CDR3 protein is CASSERTGEGTGELFF. In DNA form, the CDR3 reads TGTGCCAGCAGTGAACGTACAGGGGAAGGGACCGGGGAGCTGTTTTTT. The chain joins TRBV25-1 to TRBJ2-2; 7 bases fit TRBD1. V shed 2 bases and J 5 bases; nucleotides not matched to a gene: 8. CDR1 and CDR2 (germline): MGHDK, SYGVNS. The CDR3 length is 16 residues. The full variable domain, with the rest looked up from reference TRBV25-1 and TRBJ2-2, is EADIYQTPRYLVIGTGKKITLECSQTMGHDKMYWYQQDPGMELHLIHYSYGVNSTEKGDLSSESTVSRIRTEHFPLTLESARPSHTSQYLCASSERTGEGTGELFFGEGSRLTVL.

The chain combines TRBV7-2 with TRBJ2-2, with TRBD1 as a possible D gene (5 bases). This CDR3 contains 17 residues. Between the trimmed V and J ends, which lost 1 base and 1 base, there was a span of 13 bases. CDR1 and CDR2 (germline): SGHTA, FQGNSA. CDR3 residues: CASSLGLGPKNTGELFF. CDR3 nucleotides: TGTGCCAGCAGCTTAGGCCTGGGGCCTAAGAACACCGGGGAGCTGTTTTTT. The variable domain in full, with the rest retrieved from reference TRBV7-2 and TRBJ2-2, is GAGVSQSPSNKVTEKGKDVELRCDPISGHTALYWYRQSLGQGLEFLIYFQGNSAPDKSGLPSDRFSAERTGGSVSTLTIQRTQQEDSAVYLCASSLGLGPKNTGELFFGEGSRLTVL.

This clonotype was recorded a few times. CDR3 amino acids: CASSQGGTGNTIYF. CDR3 in DNA: TGTGCCAGCAGCCAGGGGGGCACAGGAAACACCATATATTTT. The V call is TRBV7-2, the J call TRBJ1-3; 7 nucleotides agree with TRBD1. The CDR3 covers 14 residues. V was pared by 5 bases and J by 4 bases, with 5 bases of the junction left unmatched. The germline CDR1 and CDR2 sequences are SGHTA and FQGNSA.

This clonotype has ten or more counts. V and J are TRBV12-3 or TRBV12-4 and TRBJ2-3; 7 bases align to TRBD1. J lost 0 bases, V lost 6 bases, and 15 bases had no gene match. This CDR3 comprises 18 residues. In DNA form, the CDR3 reads TGTGCCAGCAGACAGGAAGAGGTCGGGACAGCTAGCACAGATACGCAGTATTTT. Translated, it gives CASRQEEVGTASTDTQYF.

This clonotype was found a few times. The chain is built from TRBV5-1 and TRBJ2-7; D gene unclear. This CDR3 comprises 12 residues. V was shortened by 1 base and J by 6 bases, with 8 bases between the two germline ends. The germline CDR1 and CDR2 sequences are SGHRS and YFSETQ. CDR3 residues: CASSLNTGEQYF. CDR3 in DNA: TGCGCCAGCAGCTTGAACACCGGCGAGCAGTACTTC.

CDR3 nucleotides: TGCGCCAGCAGCCTTCACCTGGGTGGTAATGAAAAACTGTTTTTT. Translated: CASSLHLGGNEKLFF. This chain links TRBV5-1 with TRBJ1-4; D is unresolved. CDR1 is SGHRS and CDR2 is YFSETQ in the germline V gene. The CDR3 length is 15 residues. V gave up 4 bases and J gave up 4 bases, with 14 bases separating them. Looking up the rest from reference TRBV5-1 and TRBJ1-4 gives the full variable domain: KAGVTQTPRYLIKTRGQQVTLSCSPISGHRSVSWYQQTPGQGLQFLFEYFSETQRNKGNFPGRFSGRQFSNSRSEMNVSTLELGDSALYLCASSLHLGGNEKLFFGSGTQLSVL.

This clonotype occurred many times. The chain joins TRBV5-1 to TRBJ1-1; D not certain. CDR3 length: 13 amino acids. V was clipped by 4 bases and J by 1 base, with 8 bases between them. The germline CDR1 and CDR2 sequences are SGHRS and YFSETQ. The CDR3 DNA reads TGCGCCAGCAGCGTCGCACAGAACACTGAAGCTTTCTTT. It encodes CASSVAQNTEAFF.

The rearrangement uses TRBV4-1 and TRBJ2-1; 11 bases are shared with TRBD1. Germline assignment: CDR1 MGHRA and CDR2 YSYEKL. Trimming at V came to 2 bases and at J to 3 bases, leaving 6 bases not matched to a gene. This CDR3 comprises 17 residues. The CDR3 DNA follows: TGCGCCAGCAGCCAACACGGGGGACAGGGGGTCTACAATGAGCAGTTCTTC. It codes for CASSQHGGQGVYNEQFF.

This clonotype was found a few times. The chain has TRBV9 and TRBJ2-6; possible D gene TRBD1, 6 bases. Trimming took off 4 bases at V and 4 bases at J, with 18 bases between the two ends. Germline CDR1 is SGDLS and CDR2 is YYNGEE. The CDR3 runs 17 residues. CDR3 in DNA: TGTGCCAGCAGCACCCAGACAGGCCCCTTCGGGGCCAACGTCCTGACTTTC. It specifies CASSTQTGPFGANVLTF.

This clonotype has only a few counts. V is TRBV11-1 and J is TRBJ1-2, with a weak D call TRBD1 (5 bases). Germline CDR1 is SGHAT and CDR2 is FQDESV (reference sequence). The ends were cut back, 1 base at V and 4 bases at J, with 13 bases in the middle. The CDR3 contains 15 residues. The CDR3 DNA sequence: TGTGCCAGCAGCTTAGAAGGGGAAGGCGGCTATGGCTACACCTTC. The encoded protein is CASSLEGEGGYGYTF.

In its sample, this clonotype was seen a few times. The chain uses TRBV3-1 and TRBJ2-3; 9 bases map to TRBD2. V was pared by 0 bases and J by 3 bases, with 7 bases of the junction left unmatched. This CDR3 region has 17 residues. Germline CDR1 is LGHDT and CDR2 is YNNKEL (reference sequence). CDR3 sequence (DNA): TGTGCCAGCAGCCAAGAAAAGGCTAGCGGGGCTACAGATACGCAGTATTTT. Its protein product is CASSQEKASGATDTQYF.

This clonotype has at least ten counts. This chain joins TRBV5-8 and TRBJ1-5; 7 positions match TRBD1. Trimming removed 0 bases from V and 7 bases from J; junction bases left unmatched: 4. The germline V gene encodes CDR1 SGHTS and CDR2 YDEGEE. CDR3 size: 14 residues. The CDR3 loop reads CASSLGDRVQPQHF. The CDR3 DNA follows: TGTGCCAGCAGCTTGGGCGACAGGGTCCAGCCCCAGCATTTT.

This clonotype was counted only a few times. The CDR3 nucleotides read TGCGCCAGCAGTTTCGGGGGACAGGGCTCCTACGAGCAGTACGTC. This encodes CASSFGGQGSYEQYV. This chain uses TRBV5-1 with TRBJ2-7, with 9 bases aligning to TRBD1. Germline V gives CDR1 SGHRS, CDR2 YFSETQ. Unmatched junction bases numbered 6, after V lost 5 bases and J lost 0 bases. This CDR3 spans 15 amino acids.